Below are 14 T cell receptor beta chains sequenced from a single sample in a study of blood T cell repertoires in COVID-19. TCRdb keeps only in-frame clones here, not all; method: immunoSEQ multiplex PCR. In the table there are fewer than 120,000 clones, 85% to 90% of which are singletons. The sample comprised peripheral blood. Receptor source: a woman aged 50 to 65 with acute or convalescent COVID-19.

The chain couples TRBV3-1 (or the pseudogene TRBV3-2) to TRBJ1-3; D is undetermined. CDR1 is LGHDT, CDR2 YNNKEL, per germline (reference sequence). The CDR3 extends over 15 amino acids. V shed 1 base and J shed 0 bases, with 7 bases lying between them. The CDR3 DNA follows: TGTGCCAGCAGCCAAGTCGGGAGCTCTGGAAACACCATATATTTT. Amino acid sequence: CASSQVGSSGNTIYF.

CDR3 bases: TGTGCCAGCAGGCTGGAAGGGGGCGGAGAAAAACTGTTTTTT. This encodes CASRLEGGGEKLFF. J is TRBJ1-4 and V is TRBV7-9, with 7 bases fitting TRBD1. With 6 bases clipped from V and 8 bases from J, the junction kept 9 bases outside the gene matches. CDR1 and CDR2 from the germline V gene are SEHNR and FQNEAQ (reference sequence). The CDR3 contains 14 residues.

This clone was counted a single time. This chain uses TRBV4-1 with TRBJ2-5; TRBD2 is a possible D gene (5 bases). V lost 1 base to trimming and J lost 1 base, with 7 bases between them. Germline V gives CDR1 MGHRA, CDR2 YSYEKL. The CDR3 has 14 amino acids. The DNA of the CDR3 is TGCGCCAGCAGCCAAGGAGCGGTCCAAGAGACCCAGTACTTC. Its translation: CASSQGAVQETQYF.

The chain recombines TRBV2 with TRBJ1-5, with a weak D call TRBD1 (6 bases). Germline V CDR1 and CDR2: SNHLY, FYNNEI. V lost 9 bases to trimming and J lost 7 bases, with 13 bases between them. The CDR3 spans 12 residues. The CDR3 here is CASGGRGQPQHF. DNA of the CDR3: TGTGCCAGTGGGGGGAGGGGGCAGCCCCAGCATTTT.

The chain employs TRBV19 and TRBJ2-3; 11 bases line up with TRBD2. Germline loops: CDR1 LNHDA, CDR2 SQIVND (reference sequence). This CDR3 spans 15 amino acids. Losses at the gene ends were 7 bases for V and 3 bases for J; bases not matched to a gene: 6. The CDR3 loop is CASKSLAGGTDTQYF. The CDR3 DNA reads TGTGCCAGTAAATCCCTAGCGGGAGGAACAGATACGCAGTATTTT. Full variable domain (remainder filled in from reference TRBV19 and TRBJ2-3): DGGITQSPKYLFRKEGQNVTLSCEQNLNHDAMYWYRQDPGQGLRLIYYSQIVNDFQKGDIAEGYSVSREKKESFPLTVTSAQKNPTAFYLCASKSLAGGTDTQYFGPGTRLTVL.

This clone showed up just a few times. This rearrangement joins TRBV18 to TRBJ1-5; D gene unclear. V shed 3 bases and J shed 6 bases, with 18 bases lying between them. The germline V gene encodes CDR1 KGHSH and CDR2 LQKENI. CDR3 length: 16 amino acids. DNA for the CDR3: TGTGCCAGCTCACCTCCCACGTCCCGGGGTTTTCAGCCCCAGCATTTT. Translation: CASSPPTSRGFQPQHF. The full variable domain, completed using reference TRBV18 and TRBJ1-5, is NAGVMQNPRHLVRRRGQEARLRCSPMKGHSHVYWYRQLPEEGLKFMVYLQKENIIDESGMPKERFSAEFPKEGPSILRIQQVVRGDSAAYFCASSPPTSRGFQPQHFGDGTRLSIL.

The V and J genes are TRBV20-1 and TRBJ1-4; 11 positions match TRBD1. The CDR3 extends over 15 amino acids. From germline, CDR1 is DFQATT and CDR2 SNEGSKA (reference sequence). The ends lost 6 bases at V and 7 bases at J; junction bases unmatched: 10. CDR3 protein: CSASPGTGGGEKLFF. The CDR3 coding sequence is TGCAGTGCCAGTCCCGGGACAGGGGGGGGTGAAAAACTGTTTTTT.

The rearrangement links TRBV30 to TRBJ2-5, with 7 bases matching TRBD1. This CDR3 has 12 residues. Trimming cost V 5 bases and J 5 bases; bases outside gene matches: 5. Germline V gene sequence: CDR1 GTSNPN, CDR2 SVGIG (reference sequence). CDR3 bases: TGTGCCTGGGACAGGGTCGGCGAGACCCAGTACTTC. Protein sequence: CAWDRVGETQYF.

A few counts support this clone. The rearrangement uses TRBV19 and TRBJ1-2, with D unclear. Germline values: CDR1 LNHDA, CDR2 SQIVND (reference sequence). This CDR3 has 13 amino acids. V gave up 3 bases and J gave up 6 bases, with 11 bases separating them. The CDR3 nucleotides are TGTGCCAGTAGTATGAGGGCTGGAGATGGCTACACCTTC. It is translated as CASSMRAGDGYTF.

The chain is built from TRBV5-6 and TRBJ2-5; TRBD1 agrees at 9 bases. The germline CDR1 and CDR2 sequences are SGHDT and YYEEEE. The CDR3 is made up of 14 amino acids. V lost 4 bases and J lost 4; bases outside the gene matches: 5. CDR3: CASSPGQGGETQYF. DNA for the CDR3: TGTGCCAGCAGCCCGGGACAGGGCGGAGAGACCCAGTACTTC.

This clone was counted many times. The DNA of the CDR3 is TGTGCCAGCAGCAGGACAGGGAACAATCAGCCCCAGCATTTT. Protein product: CASSRTGNNQPQHF. The rearrangement uses TRBV9 and TRBJ1-5; 8 nucleotides line up with TRBD1. This CDR3 comprises 14 residues. Losses at the gene ends were 4 bases for V and 3 bases for J; bases not matched to a gene: 3. CDR1 is SGDLS and CDR2 is YYNGEE in the germline V gene.

This rearrangement joins TRBV5-4 to TRBJ2-2, with 11 bases lining up with TRBD2. Unmatched junction bases numbered 1, after V lost 2 bases and J lost 1 base. Germline V gene data show CDR1 as SGHNT and CDR2 as YYREEE (reference sequence). The CDR3 totals 16 residues. The CDR3 loop reads CASSFSGRGNTGELFF. The CDR3 bases are TGTGCCAGCAGCTTTAGCGGGAGGGGGAACACCGGGGAGCTGTTTTTT.

The chain couples TRBV5-1 to TRBJ2-3; 11 bases are a match to TRBD2. Trimming took 3 bases from V and 7 from J; bases not matched to a gene: 13. Germline values: CDR1 SGHRS, CDR2 YFSETQ. This CDR3 spans 17 amino acids. CDR3 residues: CASSSGTSGTSAHTQYF. The CDR3 DNA reads TGCGCCAGCAGCTCCGGGACTAGCGGCACATCGGCCCATACGCAGTATTTT.

This CDR3 is CASSYTTASGANVLTF. The CDR3 DNA follows: TGTGCCAGCAGTTACACGACAGCATCCGGGGCCAACGTCCTGACTTTC. This rearrangement joins TRBV6-5 to TRBJ2-6; D possibly corresponds to TRBD1 (5 bases). This CDR3 contains 16 residues. Germline loops: CDR1 MNHEY, CDR2 SVGAGI. Trimming removed 2 bases at V and 4 bases at J, with 12 bases between.